Listed here are 25 T cell receptor beta chains from one sample, sequenced in a study of CXCR3-negative and CXCR3-positive naive CD8 T cells. Their specific antigens are unknown. General study results and limits: Naive cells positive for CXCR3 carried more hydrophobic TRB CDR3s than CXCR3-negative ones.

Researchers prepared the TRB cDNA libraries using 5' RACE with UMI labels. Using the 5' RACE reads, TCRdb records one entry per CDR3 protein without DNA. The listing contains about 89,000 distinct CDR3 sequences. Sequencing input: naive CXCR3+ CD8+ T cells from blood. Subset specified: CD45RO-CCR7+CD27+CD95- naive CD8+ T cells expressing CXCR3 (TNR3+). These receptors were collected from a human donor in good health. Some clones in this sample may be carry-over from other donors' samples.

The rearrangement uses TRBV30 and TRBJ2-7. Germline CDR1 and CDR2: GTSNPN and SVGIG (reference sequence). The CDR3 is 11 amino acids. CDR3 region: CAWTESYEQYF.

V is TRBV6-5 and J is TRBJ1-1. Germline CDR1 is MNHEY and CDR2 is SVGAGI. This CDR3 has 13 amino acids. CDR3 protein: CASSYGSSTEAFF.

The chain employs TRBV14 and TRBJ2-3; the D call from TCRdb, TRBD1, cannot be confirmed without DNA. This CDR3 is built from 15 residues. Germline V lookup: CDR1 SGHDN, CDR2 FVKESK. CDR3 amino acids: CASSQDYGGPDTQYF.

The V gene is TRBV29-1, the J gene TRBJ2-5. Per the germline V gene, CDR1 is SQVTM and CDR2 is ANQGSEA. This CDR3 contains 12 residues. This CDR3 is CSVELDSETQYF. Full variable domain (missing parts from reference TRBV29-1 and TRBJ2-5): SAVISQKPSRDICQRGTSLTIQCQVDSQVTMMFWYRQQPGQSLTLIATANQGSEATYESGFVIDKFPISRPNLTFSTLTVSNMSPEDSSIYLCSVELDSETQYFGPGTRLLVL.

The chain links TRBV6-5 to TRBJ2-7; TCRdb designates TRBD1, a call that cannot be tested without DNA. Germline CDR1 is MNHEY and CDR2 is SVGAGI. CDR3 size: 16 residues. The CDR3 sequence is CASSVPDGDDSYEQYF.

The gene calls are TRBV12-3 or TRBV12-4 and TRBJ2-1; the D call of TRBD2 rests on TCRdb alone, since no DNA is present to check it. The CDR3 covers 15 residues. CDR3 in amino acids: CASSLREIIYNEQFF.

This sequence joins TRBV7-3 and TRBJ2-5; TCRdb indicates TRBD2, and absent DNA this call remains unverified. The CDR3 is made up of 16 amino acids. Germline V gives CDR1 SGHTA, CDR2 FQGTGA. The CDR3 here is CASSLDLAGLEVAQYF.

The rearrangement joins TRBV7-9 to TRBJ1-1. Germline CDR1 is SEHNR and CDR2 is FQNEAQ (reference sequence). The CDR3 is 16 amino acids. The CDR3 loop is CASSLASGPPNTEAFF.

The chain employs TRBV21-1 and TRBJ2-5; the D gene TCRdb calls, TRBD1, cannot be checked with no DNA. TRBV21-1 is a recognized pseudogene. The CDR3 length is 16 residues. CDR3 loop: CASREAGGYFQETQYF.

This CDR3 is CASSAHKGADSPLHF. The gene calls are TRBV7-9 and TRBJ1-6. This CDR3 comprises 15 residues. Germline CDR1 reads SEHNR; CDR2 reads FQNEAQ (reference sequence).

The chain combines TRBV6-5 with TRBJ2-2; TCRdb indicates TRBD1, and absent DNA this call remains unverified. Per germline, CDR1 MNHEY and CDR2 SVGAGI. The CDR3 has 16 amino acids. The CDR3 loop reads CASSRTGIPLTGELFF.

This chain joins TRBV27 and TRBJ2-3. Germline CDR1 is MNHEY and CDR2 is SMNVEV (reference sequence). The CDR3 is 13 amino acids. CDR3 protein: CASSSLTTDTQYF.

The genes are TRBV11-3 and TRBJ1-1; absent DNA, TCRdb's TRBD1 call cannot be checked. This CDR3 contains 17 residues. CDR1 and CDR2 from the germline V gene are SGHNT and YENEEA. CDR3 amino acids: CASSPRDIGAKGTEAFF.

V and J are TRBV28 and TRBJ2-2; TCRdb's D call of TRBD2 is untestable without DNA. This CDR3 is 16 amino acids long. Germline-derived CDR1 and CDR2 are MDHEN and SYDVKM. CDR3 protein: CASSSGTRDITGELFF.

The chain joins TRBV29-1 to TRBJ2-7. CDR1 and CDR2 (germline): SQVTM, ANQGSEA. The CDR3 spans 13 residues. This CDR3 is CSVEVPSSYEQYF.

The genes are TRBV6-2 or TRBV6-3 and TRBJ2-7; with no DNA, the TCRdb D assignment of TRBD1 cannot be verified. Germline CDR1 and CDR2: MNHEY and SVGEGT. The CDR3 contains 14 residues. The CDR3 region is CASSYSLPGHEQYF.

The chain recombines TRBV10-3 with TRBJ1-3. The length of the CDR3 is 16 residues. From germline, CDR1 is ENHRY and CDR2 SYGVKD. The CDR3 sequence is CAISEFDGISGNTIYF.

The V call is TRBV10-2, the J call TRBJ1-5; TCRdb picks TRBD1, but there is no DNA to check that call. The CDR3 has 13 residues. The germline gives CDR1 WSHSY, CDR2 SAAADI. CDR3 amino acids: CASGGQANQPQHF.

The J gene is TRBJ2-1, the V gene TRBV29-1. CDR3 length: 11 amino acids. Germline V gene lookup returns CDR1 SQVTM and CDR2 ANQGSEA. The CDR3 here is CSVARQPEQFF.

This rearrangement joins TRBV29-1 to TRBJ2-5; checking the TCRdb D call of TRBD2 is not possible without DNA. CDR3 length: 16 amino acids. Germline CDR1 reads SQVTM; CDR2 reads ANQGSEA. The CDR3 loop is CSVEPPRRGGRETQYF.

The V and J genes are TRBV4-2 and TRBJ2-6; TCRdb picks TRBD1, but there is no DNA to check that call. The germline V gene has CDR1 LGHNA and CDR2 YNFKEQ. CDR3 length: 18 residues. The chain's CDR3 is CASSQRDRGYSGANVLTF.

V usage is TRBV9 and J usage is TRBJ2-2; the TCRdb call, TRBD2, lacks DNA for checking. This CDR3 region has 14 residues. Germline V gene sequence: CDR1 SGDLS, CDR2 YYNGEE. CDR3 region: CAEGLAENTGELFF.

The chain recombines TRBV7-9 with TRBJ2-1; TCRdb's D call, TRBD2, is unchecked because there is no DNA. Germline loops: CDR1 SEHNR, CDR2 FQNEAQ (reference sequence). This CDR3 comprises 16 residues. This CDR3 reads CASSLALAGGPGEQFF.

The rearrangement links TRBV12-3 or TRBV12-4 to TRBJ2-3. The CDR3 is made up of 14 amino acids. The CDR3: CASSSGEGTDTQYF.

The CDR3 loop is CSVETRGLNTEAFF. The V call is TRBV29-1, the J call TRBJ1-1; TCRdb gives TRBD1 as the D gene, but with no DNA this cannot be confirmed. The CDR3 has 14 amino acids. Germline CDR1 is SQVTM and CDR2 is ANQGSEA.